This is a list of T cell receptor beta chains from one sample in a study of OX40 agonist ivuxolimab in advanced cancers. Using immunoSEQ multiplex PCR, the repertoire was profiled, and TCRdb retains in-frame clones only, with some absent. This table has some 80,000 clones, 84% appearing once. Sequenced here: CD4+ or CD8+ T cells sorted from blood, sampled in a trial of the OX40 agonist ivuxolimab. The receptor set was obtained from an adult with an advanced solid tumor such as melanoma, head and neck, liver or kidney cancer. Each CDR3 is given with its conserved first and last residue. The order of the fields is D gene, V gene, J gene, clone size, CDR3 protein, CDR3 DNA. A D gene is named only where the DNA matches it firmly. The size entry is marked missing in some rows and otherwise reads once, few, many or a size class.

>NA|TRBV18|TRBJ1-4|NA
CASSPIPVYRDYVNPIHNEKLFF
TGTGCCAGCTCACCAATCCCGGTTTATCGGGATTACGTGAACCCGATTCATAATGAAAAACTGTTTTTT
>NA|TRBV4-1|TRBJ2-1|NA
CASSQDHAGSYNEQFF
TGCGCCAGCAGCCAAGATCACGCGGGATCCTACAATGAGCAGTTCTTC
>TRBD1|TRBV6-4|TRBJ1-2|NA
CASSDSSRSGGGGYTF
TGTGCCAGCAGTGACTCGAGTCGTTCAGGGGGTGGTGGCTACACCTTC
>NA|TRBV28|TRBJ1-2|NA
CASSFGSNYGYTF
TGTGCCAGCAGTTTCGGGAGTAACTATGGCTACACCTTC
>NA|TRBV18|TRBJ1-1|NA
CASSVSWAFF
TGTGCCAGCTCCGTCTCCTGGGCTTTCTTT
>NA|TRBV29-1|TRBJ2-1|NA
CSVDGQDVVYYNEQFF
TGCAGCGTTGACGGTCAGGACGTAGTGTATTACAATGAGCAGTTCTTC
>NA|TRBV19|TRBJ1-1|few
CASSIVGRPEAFF
TGTGCCAGTAGTATAGTGGGCAGACCTGAAGCTTTCTTT
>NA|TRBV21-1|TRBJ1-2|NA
CASSRGVAYGYTF
TGTGCCAGCAGCCGGGGGGTAGCCTATGGCTACACCTTC
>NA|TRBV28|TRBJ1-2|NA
CASSLPRTARTF
TGTGCCAGCAGCCTACCAAGGACAGCGCGCACCTTC
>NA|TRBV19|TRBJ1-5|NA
CASSILNSNQPQHF
TGTGCCAGTAGTATTCTTAATAGCAATCAGCCCCAGCATTTT
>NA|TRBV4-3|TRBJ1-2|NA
CASSHDTGAYDYGYTF
TGCGCCAGCAGCCACGATACAGGAGCTTACGACTATGGCTACACCTTC
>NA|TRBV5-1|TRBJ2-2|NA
CASSPSELIAGRELFF
TGCGCCAGCAGCCCGTCCGAATTAATCGCGGGCCGGGAGCTGTTTTTT
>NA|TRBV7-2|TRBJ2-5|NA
CASTWTPAIQETQYF
TGTGCCAGCACCTGGACCCCCGCGATTCAAGAGACCCAGTACTTC
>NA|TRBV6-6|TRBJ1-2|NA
CASSRTTRGGYTF
TGTGCCAGCAGCCGTACAACTAGGGGCGGCTACACCTTC
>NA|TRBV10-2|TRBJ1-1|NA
CASNGSLGKAFF
TGCGCCAGCAATGGATCCCTGGGGAAAGCTTTCTTT
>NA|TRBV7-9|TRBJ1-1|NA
CASSPPSRNTEAFF
TGTGCCAGCAGCCCCCCGTCGAGGAACACTGAAGCTTTCTTT
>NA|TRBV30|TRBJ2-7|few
CAWSKTGASGEQYF
TGTGCCTGGAGTAAGACCGGGGCCAGCGGCGAGCAGTACTTC
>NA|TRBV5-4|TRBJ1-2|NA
CASSQVGTDGYTF
TGTGCCAGCAGCCAAGTCGGGACTGATGGCTACACCTTC
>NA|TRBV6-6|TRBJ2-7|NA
CASSYSRGASYEQYF
TGTGCCAGCAGTTACTCGAGAGGCGCCTCCTACGAGCAGTACTTC
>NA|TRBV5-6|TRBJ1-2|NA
CASSWRVGGYTF
TGTGCCAGCAGCTGGAGAGTTGGCGGCTACACCTTC
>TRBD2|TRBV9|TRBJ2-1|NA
CASSVGGRGGNEQFF
TGTGCCAGCAGCGTAGGCGGGAGGGGTGGCAATGAGCAGTTCTTC
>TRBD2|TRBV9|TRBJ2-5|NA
CASSRTSEGKTQYF
TGTGCCAGCTCCCGGACTAGCGAGGGAAAGACCCAGTACTTC
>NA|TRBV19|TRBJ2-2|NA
CASTPRQGLYTGELFF
TGTGCCAGTACCCCCCGGCAGGGGCTTTACACCGGGGAGCTGTTTTTT
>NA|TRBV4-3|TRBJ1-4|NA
CASSQESSRLDEKLFF
TGCGCCAGCAGCCAAGAATCCTCTAGGTTAGATGAAAAACTGTTTTTT
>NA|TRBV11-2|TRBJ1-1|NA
CASSAGTLNTEAFF
TGTGCCAGCAGCGCCGGGACACTGAACACTGAAGCTTTCTTT
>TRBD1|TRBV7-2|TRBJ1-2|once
CASSLIGQGAGSGGYTF
TGTGCCAGCAGCTTAATTGGACAGGGTGCAGGGTCGGGTGGCTACACCTTC
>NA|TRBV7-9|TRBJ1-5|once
CASQGAGQPQHF
TGTGCCAGCCAAGGTGCGGGGCAGCCCCAGCATTTT
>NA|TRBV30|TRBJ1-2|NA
CAWSVHGNGYTF
TGTGCCTGGAGTGTACATGGGAACGGCTACACCTTC
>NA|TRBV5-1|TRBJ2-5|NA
CASSFSGMYQETQYF
TGCGCCAGCAGCTTTTCAGGCATGTACCAAGAGACCCAGTACTTC
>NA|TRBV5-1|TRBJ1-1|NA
CASSPGGGLTAGTEAFF
TGCGCCAGCAGCCCGGGGGGTGGCCTGACTGCAGGGACTGAAGCTTTCTTT
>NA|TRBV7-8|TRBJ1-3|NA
CASSLVSWNTIYF
TGTGCCAGCAGCTTAGTTAGCTGGAACACCATATATTTT
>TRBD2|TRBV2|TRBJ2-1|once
CASGPTSGIYNEQFF
TGTGCCAGCGGGCCGACTAGCGGGATCTACAATGAGCAGTTCTTC
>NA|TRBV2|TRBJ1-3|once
CASSALRGAGNTIYF
TGTGCCAGCAGTGCCTTGCGGGGGGCTGGAAACACCATATATTTT
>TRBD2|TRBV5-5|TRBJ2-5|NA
CASSLDLAGSQETQYF
TGTGCCAGCAGCTTGGATCTAGCGGGGAGCCAAGAGACCCAGTACTTC
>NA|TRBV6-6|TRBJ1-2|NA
CASSRGAANYGYTF
TGTGCCAGCAGCCGAGGGGCGGCGAACTATGGCTACACCTTC
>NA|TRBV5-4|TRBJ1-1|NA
CASSPDRGLNTEAFF
TGTGCCAGCAGCCCCGACAGAGGATTGAACACTGAAGCTTTCTTT
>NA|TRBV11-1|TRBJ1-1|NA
CASRRGMNTEAFF
TGTGCCAGCAGGAGGGGGATGAACACTGAAGCTTTCTTT
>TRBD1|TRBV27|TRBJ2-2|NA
CASSQGGGTGELFF
TGTGCCAGCAGTCAAGGGGGCGGCACCGGGGAGCTGTTTTTT
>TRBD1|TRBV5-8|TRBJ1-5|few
CASRSDRGLGQPQHF
TGTGCCAGCAGATCGGACAGGGGCTTGGGTCAGCCCCAGCATTTT
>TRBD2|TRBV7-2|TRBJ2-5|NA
CASNQPGGTQYF
TGTGCCAGCAACCAGCCGGGGGGGACCCAGTACTTC
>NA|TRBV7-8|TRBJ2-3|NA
CASSQHTSGSADTQYF
TGTGCCAGCAGCCAACACACGAGCGGTTCCGCAGATACGCAGTATTTT
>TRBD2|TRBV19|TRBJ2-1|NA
CASRLGTSGRNEQFF
TGTGCCAGTAGACTCGGGACTAGCGGGAGAAATGAGCAGTTCTTC
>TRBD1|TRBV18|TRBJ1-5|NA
CASSERGQHQPQHF
TGTGCCAGCTCAGAGAGGGGGCAACATCAGCCCCAGCATTTT
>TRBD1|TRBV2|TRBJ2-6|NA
CAGTGLSGANVLTF
TGTGCCGGGACAGGGCTCTCTGGAGCCAACGTCCTGACTTTC
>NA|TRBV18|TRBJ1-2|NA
CASSPIAAINYGYTF
TGTGCCAGCTCACCTATTGCTGCGATCAACTATGGCTACACCTTC
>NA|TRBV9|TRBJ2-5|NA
CASSVGGVQETQYF
TGTGCCAGCAGCGTAGGAGGGGTCCAAGAGACCCAGTACTTC
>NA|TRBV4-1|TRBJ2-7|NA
CASSRTESSYEQYF
TGCGCCAGCAGCCGGACTGAGAGCTCCTACGAGCAGTACTTC
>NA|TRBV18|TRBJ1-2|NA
CASSPLDSTTQGGYTF
TGTGCCAGCTCTCCTCTGGACAGTACCACCCAGGGGGGCTACACCTTC
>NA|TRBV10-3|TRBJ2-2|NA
CAIREGGTGELFF
TGTGCCATCAGGGAGGGCGGCACCGGGGAGCTGTTTTTT
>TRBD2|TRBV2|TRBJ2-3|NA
CASRGLPGDTQYF
TGTGCCAGCCGGGGACTACCGGGAGATACGCAGTATTTT
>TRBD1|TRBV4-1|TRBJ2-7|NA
CASSLGTGGDEQYF
TGCGCCAGCAGCCTTGGGACAGGGGGCGACGAGCAGTACTTC
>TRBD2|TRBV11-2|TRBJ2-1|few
CASSPRGLAGNEQFF
TGTGCCAGCAGCCCTCGGGGACTAGCCGGGAATGAGCAGTTCTTC
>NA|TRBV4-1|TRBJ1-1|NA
CASSLAGTRNTEAFF
TGCGCCAGCAGCCTTGCCGGGACTAGGAACACTGAAGCTTTCTTT
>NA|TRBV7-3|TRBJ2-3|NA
CASSITDTQYF
TGTGCCAGCAGCATCACAGATACGCAGTATTTT
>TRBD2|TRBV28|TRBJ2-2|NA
CASVSGGNTGELFF
TGTGCCAGCGTAAGCGGGGGTAACACCGGGGAGCTGTTTTTT
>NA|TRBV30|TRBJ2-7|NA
CAWSVSGYEQYF
TGTGCCTGGAGTGTCTCCGGCTACGAGCAGTACTTC
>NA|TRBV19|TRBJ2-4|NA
CASSIRQSVAKNIQYF
TGTGCCAGTAGTATTCGACAGAGTGTAGCCAAAAACATTCAGTACTTC
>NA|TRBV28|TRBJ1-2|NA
CASSTRPNYGYTF
TGTGCCAGCAGTACCAGACCGAACTATGGCTACACCTTC
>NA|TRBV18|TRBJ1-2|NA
CASSPPSLGPYTF
TGTGCCAGCTCACCTCCTTCGTTGGGTCCTTACACCTTC
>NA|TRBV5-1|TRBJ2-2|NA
CASSLDTGELFF
TGCGCCAGCAGCTTGGACACCGGGGAGCTGTTTTTT